These T cell receptor beta chains were read from a single sample in a study of metastatic and nonmetastatic thyroid tumors. TCRdb reanalyzed the PCR reads with MiXCR. The sample records 50,000 to 65,000 clones, roughly 18% being singletons. Sequencing was performed on blood. These receptors all stem from a female donor with papillary thyroid cancer or a benign thyroid nodule (not recorded which). Some clones in this sample may be carry-over from other donors' samples. Each CDR3 is given with its conserved first and last residue. Each record gives: V gene, clone size, D gene, J gene, CDR3 protein, CDR3 DNA. The D gene is left open where the match is weak. Rows may omit the clone size; those that give it use once, few, many or a size class.

>TRBV5-1|many|.|TRBJ2-3
CASSPVGVTSTDTQYF
TGCGCCAGCAGCCCCGTGGGGGTAACTAGCACAGATACGCAGTATTTT
>TRBV6-1|.|TRBD1|TRBJ2-3
CASATGGSTDTQYF
TGTGCCAGCGCGACAGGGGGCAGCACAGATACGCAGTATTTT
>TRBV10-3|many|TRBD2|TRBJ2-2
CAISEMGLAGGAGELFF
TGTGCCATCAGTGAGATGGGACTAGCGGGAGGGGCCGGGGAGCTGTTTTTT
>TRBV12-3/TRBV12-4|few|.|TRBJ1-2
CASSPGQYYGYTF
TGTGCCAGCAGTCCAGGACAGTACTATGGCTACACCTTC
>TRBV28|many|.|TRBJ2-7
CASSLDSSYEQYF
TGTGCCAGCAGTTTGGATAGCTCCTACGAGCAGTACTTC
>TRBV29-1|few|TRBD1|TRBJ2-1
CSVYPYRGFNEQFF
TGCAGCGTTTACCCCTACAGGGGATTTAATGAGCAGTTCTTC
>TRBV6-1|medium-sized|.|TRBJ1-3
CASSHQGSGNTIYF
TGTGCCAGCAGCCACCAGGGATCTGGAAACACCATATATTTT
>TRBV18|many|.|TRBJ1-3
CASSDAEQGVIYF
TGTGCCAGCTCAGACGCCGAACAGGGAGTAATATATTTT
>TRBV2|many|TRBD2|TRBJ2-5
CASAGLAEATQYF
TGTGCCAGCGCCGGACTAGCTGAGGCGACCCAGTACTTC
>TRBV28|many|.|TRBJ1-4
CASSLDGLVPTNEKLFF
TGTGCCAGCAGTCTTGACGGGCTTGTTCCAACTAATGAAAAACTGTTTTTT
>TRBV29-1|few|.|TRBJ2-2
CIVERSGYTGELFF
TGCATCGTTGAACGCAGCGGATACACCGGGGAGCTGTTTTTT
>TRBV7-8|.|.|TRBJ2-1
CASSQKGGWSVYNEQFF
TGTGCCAGCAGCCAGAAGGGTGGGTGGTCAGTCTACAATGAGCAGTTCTTC
>TRBV5-6|many|TRBD1|TRBJ2-3
CASSTGQGTDTQYF
TGTGCCAGCAGCACCGGACAGGGCACAGATACGCAGTATTTT
>TRBV28|many|.|TRBJ1-5
CASSFMGQPQHF
TGTGCCAGCAGTTTTATGGGTCAGCCCCAGCATTTT
>TRBV6-1|many|.|TRBJ2-1
CASSFRDPSNEQFF
TGTGCCAGCAGTTTCCGGGACCCAAGCAATGAGCAGTTCTTC
>TRBV20-1|.|.|TRBJ1-1
CSALNTEAFF
TGCAGTGCCTTGAACACTGAAGCTTTCTTT
>TRBV6-5|many|.|TRBJ2-1
CASSYFAGGPLYNEQFF
TGTGCCAGCAGTTACTTCGCAGGAGGTCCGTTATACAATGAGCAGTTCTTC
>TRBV11-1|many|.|TRBJ1-2
CASSLRQGREANYGYTF
TGTGCCAGCAGCTTAAGGCAGGGTAGGGAAGCTAACTATGGCTACACCTTC
>TRBV5-1|many|TRBD1|TRBJ1-4
CASSPTGATNEKLFF
TGCGCCAGCAGCCCTACAGGGGCAACTAATGAAAAACTGTTTTTT
>TRBV5-6|many|.|TRBJ1-1
CASSLGGSNTEAFF
TGTGCCAGCAGCTTGGGCGGGAGCAACACTGAAGCTTTCTTT
>TRBV18|many|TRBD1|TRBJ1-2
CASSPGGQNPKGYTF
TGTGCCAGCTCACCAGGGGGACAGAACCCTAAGGGCTACACCTTC
>TRBV20-1|.|TRBD2|TRBJ2-1
CSASPVLAGLLANEQFF
TGCAGTGCTAGCCCTGTACTAGCGGGCTTATTAGCCAATGAGCAGTTCTTC
>TRBV27|medium-sized|.|TRBJ2-7
CASSLKRPGSYEQYF
TGTGCCAGCAGTTTGAAAAGGCCTGGTTCCTACGAGCAGTACTTC
>TRBV5-1|many|.|TRBJ2-2
CASSGVAPGELFF
TGCGCCAGCAGCGGTGTAGCTCCCGGGGAGCTGTTTTTT
>TRBV6-2/TRBV6-3|.|TRBD2|TRBJ2-1
CASSLLRTSSRNEQFF
TGTGCCAGCAGTTTACTCCGGACTAGCTCTCGCAATGAGCAGTTCTTC
>TRBV29-1|many|TRBD1|TRBJ1-1
CSVERPGQQNTEAFF
TGCAGCGTTGAAAGACCGGGACAGCAGAACACTGAAGCTTTCTTT
>TRBV11-3|.|.|TRBJ1-2
CASSLSAGVNGYTF
TGTGCCAGCAGCTTATCGGCAGGGGTTAATGGCTACACCTTC
>TRBV30|.|.|TRBJ2-6
CAWMGPSSGANVLTF
TGTGCCTGGATGGGGCCTAGCTCTGGGGCCAACGTCCTGACTTTC
>TRBV4-2|many|.|TRBJ1-5
CASSQAWVDQPQHF
TGTGCCAGCAGCCAAGCCTGGGTTGATCAGCCCCAGCATTTT
>TRBV27|many|TRBD1|TRBJ1-1
CASSLFGTAINTEAFF
TGTGCCAGCAGTTTATTCGGGACAGCGATTAACACTGAAGCTTTCTTT
>TRBV9|many|.|TRBJ1-4
CASSVGGTGSNEKLFF
TGTGCCAGCAGCGTAGGAGGAACAGGGAGTAATGAAAAACTGTTTTTT
>TRBV12-3/TRBV12-4|.|.|TRBJ1-1
CASSYARVTFF
TGTGCCAGCAGTTATGCCCGAGTGACTTTCTTT
>TRBV5-4|.|TRBD2|TRBJ2-3
CASSSFGSGRNIDTQYF
TGTGCCAGCAGCTCGTTCGGTAGCGGGAGGAACATAGATACGCAGTATTTT
>TRBV27|few|.|TRBJ2-7
CASSYNIDPTYEQYF
TGTGCCAGCAGTTACAATATAGACCCAACCTACGAGCAGTACTTC
>TRBV6-1|many|.|TRBJ1-4
CASRKARTNEKLFF
TGTGCCAGCAGGAAGGCAAGGACTAATGAAAAACTGTTTTTT
>TRBV28|few|.|TRBJ2-7
CASSQAGASYEQYF
TGTGCCAGCAGCCAAGCCGGGGCCTCCTACGAGCAGTACTTC
>TRBV7-6|many|TRBD2|TRBJ2-3
CASSLDLLRTSSTDTQYF
TGTGCCAGCAGCTTAGATCTCCTGAGGACTAGCAGCACAGATACGCAGTATTTT
>TRBV11-2|many|TRBD2|TRBJ2-5
CASSLEDLAGTPQYF
TGTGCCAGCAGCTTAGAAGACCTAGCGGGTACGCCCCAGTACTTC
>TRBV4-1|many|.|TRBJ1-1
CASSQGTAEAFF
TGCGCCAGCAGCCAGGGGACGGCTGAAGCTTTCTTT